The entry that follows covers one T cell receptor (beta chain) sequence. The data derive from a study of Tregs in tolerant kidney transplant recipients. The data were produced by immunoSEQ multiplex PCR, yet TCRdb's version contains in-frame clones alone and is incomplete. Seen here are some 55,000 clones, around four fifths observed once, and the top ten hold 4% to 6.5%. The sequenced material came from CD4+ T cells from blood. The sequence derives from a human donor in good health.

The CDR3 coding sequence is TGTGCCAGCAGCCCGGCCTTGGGACGTGAGCAGTTCTTC. It codes for CASSPALGREQFF. The rearrangement links TRBV5-4 to TRBJ2-1; perhaps D is TRBD1 or TRBD2 (5 bases each). Germline-derived CDR1 and CDR2 are SGHNT and YYREEE (reference sequence). The CDR3 is 13 amino acids. V dropped 4 bases and J dropped 9 bases, with 14 bases sitting between them.